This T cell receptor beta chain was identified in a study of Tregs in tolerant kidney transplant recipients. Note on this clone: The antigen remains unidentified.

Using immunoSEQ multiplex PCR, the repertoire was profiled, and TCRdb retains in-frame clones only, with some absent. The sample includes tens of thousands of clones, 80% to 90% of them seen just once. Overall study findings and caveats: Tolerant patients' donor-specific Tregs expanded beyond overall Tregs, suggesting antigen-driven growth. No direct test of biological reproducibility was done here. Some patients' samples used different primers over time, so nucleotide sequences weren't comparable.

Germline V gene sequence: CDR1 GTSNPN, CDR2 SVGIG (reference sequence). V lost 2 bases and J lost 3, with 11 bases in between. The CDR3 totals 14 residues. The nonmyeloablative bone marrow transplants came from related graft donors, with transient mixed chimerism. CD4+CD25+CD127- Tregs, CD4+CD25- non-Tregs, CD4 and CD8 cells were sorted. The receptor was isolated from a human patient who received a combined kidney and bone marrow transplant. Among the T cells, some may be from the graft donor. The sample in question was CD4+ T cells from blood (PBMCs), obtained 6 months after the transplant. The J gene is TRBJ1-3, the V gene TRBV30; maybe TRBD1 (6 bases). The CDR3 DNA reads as TGTGCCTGGAGTCGACAGGTTCTTGGAAACACCATATATTTT. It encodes CAWSRQVLGNTIYF.